What follows is one T cell receptor beta chain and its context. Antigen: not known. This sample stems from a study of long-term antiretroviral therapy in people with HIV. Broader study findings: Post-treatment diversity went higher with ART but stayed below transplant donor controls. All time points showed a repertoire dominated by clones expanded before ART.

Survey-level resolution applied to immunoSEQ assay v3.0. Assay: immunoSEQ multiplex PCR; the TCRdb copy retains only in-frame clones and omits some. Among about 35,000 clones listed, about four fifths were seen once. Germline V gene lookup returns CDR1 KGHSH and CDR2 LQKENI. Between the trimmed V and J ends, which lost 6 bases and 6 bases, there was a span of 15 bases. This CDR3 contains 14 residues. The V call is TRBV18, the J call TRBJ1-5; D perhaps matches TRBD1 (6 bases). The sequence was collected from a man aged 50 to 59 with HIV. The specimen was unsorted PBMCs, collected 3 years after starting antiretroviral therapy. This CDR3 reads CASSQQGQGQPQHF. DNA for the CDR3: TGTGCCAGCTCTCAACAGGGTCAGGGTCAGCCCCAGCATTTT.